Listed below are T cell receptor beta chains from one sample, sequenced in a study of blood T cells in healthy people across ages. TCRdb fed the 5' RACE reads into MiXCR, producing one record per CDR3 protein. The sample lists more than 650,000 distinct CDR3 sequences, roughly 24% occurring once. This sample was shared with a second study, whose subject was T cells of mothers and their children.

Material for sequencing was blood. The receptors originated from a boy between 10 and 17 years old in good health. The CDR3 runs from the conserved cysteine through the conserved F or W. Each record gives: clone size, D gene, V gene, J gene, CDR3 protein, CDR3 DNA. A D gene is named only where the DNA matches it firmly. The size entry is marked missing in some rows and otherwise reads once, few, many or a size class.

clone_size: NA; d_call: TRBD2; v_call: TRBV19; j_call: TRBJ2-3; cdr3_aa: CASGDYALQYF; cdr3_nt: TGTGCCAGTGGGGACTACGCCTTGCAGTATTTT
clone_size: few; d_call: TRBD2; v_call: TRBV4-1; j_call: TRBJ2-1; cdr3_aa: CASSLGGGSPYNEQFF; cdr3_nt: TGCGCCAGCAGTCTCGGCGGGGGTAGCCCCTACAATGAGCAGTTCTTC
clone_size: NA; d_call: NA; v_call: TRBV24-1; j_call: TRBJ2-3; cdr3_aa: CATSGRTDTQYF; cdr3_nt: TGTGCCACCAGTGGACGGACAGATACGCAGTATTTT
clone_size: few; d_call: TRBD2; v_call: TRBV10-3; j_call: TRBJ2-7; cdr3_aa: CAISGAGASYEQYF; cdr3_nt: TGTGCCATCAGTGGAGCGGGGGCCTCCTACGAGCAGTACTTC
clone_size: few; d_call: TRBD1; v_call: TRBV3-1; j_call: TRBJ1-1; cdr3_aa: CASSPTTGSTEAFF; cdr3_nt: TGTGCCAGCAGCCCGACGACAGGGAGCACTGAAGCTTTCTTT
clone_size: few; d_call: NA; v_call: TRBV5-1; j_call: TRBJ2-5; cdr3_aa: CASSSDQTKEQETQYF; cdr3_nt: TGCGCCAGCAGCTCCGATCAGACTAAAGAACAAGAGACCCAGTACTTC
clone_size: few; d_call: TRBD2; v_call: TRBV15; j_call: TRBJ2-1; cdr3_aa: CATRTGGSYNEQFF; cdr3_nt: TGTGCCACCAGAACCGGGGGGTCCTACAATGAGCAGTTCTTC
clone_size: NA; d_call: TRBD2; v_call: TRBV9; j_call: TRBJ2-5; cdr3_aa: CASSTSSGRETQYF; cdr3_nt: TGTGCCAGCAGCACCTCTAGCGGTAGAGAGACCCAGTACTTC
clone_size: few; d_call: NA; v_call: TRBV6-5; j_call: TRBJ1-3; cdr3_aa: CASGRRISGNTIYF; cdr3_nt: TGTGCCAGCGGTAGACGGATCTCTGGAAACACCATATATTTT
clone_size: few; d_call: NA; v_call: TRBV9; j_call: TRBJ2-5; cdr3_aa: CASSVDQGGETQYF; cdr3_nt: TGTGCCAGCAGCGTAGATCAGGGGGGAGAGACCCAGTACTTC
clone_size: NA; d_call: TRBD1; v_call: TRBV20-1; j_call: TRBJ2-4; cdr3_aa: CSARDRGPKNIQYF; cdr3_nt: TGCAGTGCGAGGGACAGGGGGCCCAAAAACATTCAGTACTTC
clone_size: NA; d_call: TRBD2; v_call: TRBV7-9; j_call: TRBJ2-1; cdr3_aa: CASSLGVASGEYNEQFF; cdr3_nt: TGTGCCAGCAGCTTAGGGGTCGCTAGCGGGGAGTACAATGAGCAGTTCTTC
clone_size: few; d_call: NA; v_call: TRBV2; j_call: TRBJ1-5; cdr3_aa: CASRWARGAQPQHF; cdr3_nt: TGTGCCAGCAGGTGGGCGCGTGGGGCCCAGCCCCAGCATTTT
clone_size: few; d_call: TRBD1; v_call: TRBV4-1; j_call: TRBJ2-1; cdr3_aa: CASSYRGPGNEQFF; cdr3_nt: TGCGCCAGCAGCTACAGGGGGCCGGGAAATGAGCAGTTCTTC
clone_size: few; d_call: TRBD2; v_call: TRBV20-1; j_call: TRBJ2-1; cdr3_aa: CSARDEVASGTYVNEQFF; cdr3_nt: TGCAGTGCTAGAGATGAAGTGGCTAGCGGGACCTATGTCAATGAGCAGTTCTTC
clone_size: NA; d_call: NA; v_call: TRBV27; j_call: TRBJ2-7; cdr3_aa: CASSLPAGIQYF; cdr3_nt: TGTGCCAGCAGTTTACCCGCAGGGATCCAGTACTTC
clone_size: NA; d_call: TRBD1; v_call: TRBV12-3/TRBV12-4; j_call: TRBJ2-7; cdr3_aa: CASSAGQGSLYF; cdr3_nt: TGTGCCAGCAGTGCAGGACAGGGCTCCCTGTACTTC
clone_size: once; d_call: NA; v_call: TRBV7-2; j_call: TRBJ2-1; cdr3_aa: CASSAASNHEQFF; cdr3_nt: TGTGCCAGCAGCGCCGCTAGTAACCATGAGCAGTTCTTC
clone_size: NA; d_call: NA; v_call: TRBV14; j_call: TRBJ1-1; cdr3_aa: CASSQDFPRGSAFF; cdr3_nt: TGTGCCAGCAGCCAAGATTTCCCTCGAGGGTCCGCTTTCTTT
clone_size: NA; d_call: NA; v_call: TRBV24-1; j_call: TRBJ2-7; cdr3_aa: CATSDSGTLSYEQYF; cdr3_nt: TGTGCCACCAGTGATTCCGGGACGCTCTCCTACGAGCAGTACTTC
clone_size: few; d_call: NA; v_call: TRBV7-2; j_call: TRBJ2-5; cdr3_aa: CASSLALGGPETQYF; cdr3_nt: TGTGCCAGCAGCTTAGCGCTGGGGGGCCCTGAGACCCAGTACTTC
clone_size: few; d_call: TRBD2; v_call: TRBV7-9; j_call: TRBJ2-1; cdr3_aa: CASSLRREGPYNEQFF; cdr3_nt: TGTGCCAGCAGCTTAAGGCGGGAGGGCCCCTACAATGAGCAGTTCTTC
clone_size: NA; d_call: NA; v_call: TRBV6-5; j_call: TRBJ1-2; cdr3_aa: CASSYDSTFNYGYTF; cdr3_nt: TGTGCCAGCAGTTACGACTCTACTTTCAACTATGGCTACACCTTC
clone_size: NA; d_call: NA; v_call: TRBV20-1; j_call: TRBJ1-6; cdr3_aa: CSARAGGEANSPLHF; cdr3_nt: TGCAGTGCTAGAGCGGGAGGGGAAGCTAATTCACCCCTCCACTTT
clone_size: NA; d_call: NA; v_call: TRBV3-1; j_call: TRBJ1-6; cdr3_aa: CASSQGTDRHSPLHF; cdr3_nt: TGTGCCAGCAGCCAAGGGACAGACCGCCATTCACCCCTCCACTTT
clone_size: NA; d_call: NA; v_call: TRBV28; j_call: TRBJ2-7; cdr3_aa: CASSLSTVGSSYEQYF; cdr3_nt: TGTGCCAGCAGTTTATCCACGGTGGGGAGCTCCTACGAGCAGTACTTC
clone_size: NA; d_call: TRBD1; v_call: TRBV28; j_call: TRBJ2-2; cdr3_aa: CASSLRQGSNTGELFF; cdr3_nt: TGTGCCAGCAGCCTCCGACAGGGTTCGAACACCGGGGAGCTGTTTTTT
clone_size: NA; d_call: TRBD2; v_call: TRBV29-1; j_call: TRBJ2-5; cdr3_aa: CSGDSGGALETQYF; cdr3_nt: TGCAGCGGGGATAGCGGGGGGGCCCTGGAGACCCAGTACTTC
clone_size: NA; d_call: NA; v_call: TRBV20-1; j_call: TRBJ1-1; cdr3_aa: CSARPTVNTEAFF; cdr3_nt: TGCAGTGCTCGCCCGACGGTGAACACTGAAGCTTTCTTT
clone_size: NA; d_call: TRBD1; v_call: TRBV29-1; j_call: TRBJ2-5; cdr3_aa: CSVDRQGISQETQYF; cdr3_nt: TGCAGCGTAGACAGACAGGGGATTTCCCAAGAGACCCAGTACTTC
clone_size: NA; d_call: NA; v_call: TRBV9; j_call: TRBJ1-4; cdr3_aa: CASSGVGSNEKLFF; cdr3_nt: TGTGCCAGCAGCGGGGTTGGGTCTAATGAAAAACTGTTTTTT
clone_size: NA; d_call: TRBD1; v_call: TRBV5-1; j_call: TRBJ1-2; cdr3_aa: CASSFDRGKEGYTF; cdr3_nt: TGCGCCAGCAGCTTTGACAGGGGAAAGGAGGGCTACACCTTC
clone_size: many; d_call: TRBD1; v_call: TRBV28; j_call: TRBJ2-5; cdr3_aa: CASTEGGTGKETQYF; cdr3_nt: TGTGCCAGCACCGAAGGGGGGACAGGGAAAGAGACCCAGTACTTC
clone_size: NA; d_call: NA; v_call: TRBV28; j_call: TRBJ1-3; cdr3_aa: CASSFRTSLENTIYF; cdr3_nt: TGTGCCAGCAGTTTTAGGACATCTCTGGAAAACACCATATATTTT
clone_size: few; d_call: NA; v_call: TRBV7-9; j_call: TRBJ2-4; cdr3_aa: CASSLQQGPIQYF; cdr3_nt: TGTGCCAGCAGCTTACAACAGGGACCCATTCAGTACTTC
clone_size: few; d_call: NA; v_call: TRBV20-1; j_call: TRBJ2-3; cdr3_aa: CSASVRLDTQYF; cdr3_nt: TGCAGTGCTAGTGTCCGGTTAGATACGCAGTATTTT
clone_size: few; d_call: NA; v_call: TRBV6-2/TRBV6-3; j_call: TRBJ2-3; cdr3_aa: CASSSRTYTDTQYF; cdr3_nt: TGTGCCAGCAGTTCTCGGACTTACACAGATACGCAGTATTTT
clone_size: few; d_call: TRBD2; v_call: TRBV2; j_call: TRBJ2-3; cdr3_aa: CASSPTSGGPDTQYF; cdr3_nt: TGTGCCAGCAGTCCCACTAGCGGGGGTCCAGATACGCAGTATTTT
clone_size: few; d_call: NA; v_call: TRBV5-1; j_call: TRBJ2-3; cdr3_aa: CASSRQGGQQGVDTQYF; cdr3_nt: TGCGCCAGCAGCCGCCAAGGGGGGCAGCAGGGGGTCGATACGCAGTATTTT
clone_size: few; d_call: TRBD2; v_call: TRBV7-7; j_call: TRBJ2-7; cdr3_aa: CASSPGGTPDEQYF; cdr3_nt: TGTGCTAGCAGCCCGGGAGGGACACCGGACGAGCAGTACTTC
clone_size: NA; d_call: TRBD1; v_call: TRBV20-1; j_call: TRBJ2-5; cdr3_aa: CSAPIYRGRGETQYF; cdr3_nt: TGCAGTGCCCCAATTTACAGGGGGCGGGGGGAGACCCAGTACTTC
clone_size: few; d_call: NA; v_call: TRBV5-1; j_call: TRBJ2-5; cdr3_aa: CASTGGVRGETQYF; cdr3_nt: TGCGCCAGCACCGGAGGGGTTCGGGGGGAGACCCAGTACTTC
clone_size: few; d_call: TRBD2; v_call: TRBV28; j_call: TRBJ2-7; cdr3_aa: CASSDGLAGIINSYEQYF; cdr3_nt: TGTGCCAGCAGCGATGGACTAGCGGGGATCATAAACTCCTACGAGCAGTACTTC
clone_size: few; d_call: NA; v_call: TRBV9; j_call: TRBJ1-4; cdr3_aa: CASSNRAANEKLFF; cdr3_nt: TGTGCCAGCAGCAACCGGGCCGCTAATGAAAAACTGTTTTTT
clone_size: NA; d_call: NA; v_call: TRBV27; j_call: TRBJ1-1; cdr3_aa: CASRLAGARGEAFF; cdr3_nt: TGTGCCAGCAGGTTGGCAGGGGCGCGTGGTGAAGCTTTCTTT
clone_size: NA; d_call: NA; v_call: TRBV5-1; j_call: TRBJ2-5; cdr3_aa: CASSSALSPETQYF; cdr3_nt: TGCGCCAGCAGCTCCGCTTTGAGCCCAGAGACCCAGTACTTC
clone_size: NA; d_call: NA; v_call: TRBV12-3/TRBV12-4; j_call: TRBJ1-1; cdr3_aa: CASSFGGIEAFF; cdr3_nt: TGTGCCAGCAGTTTCGGGGGGATTGAAGCTTTCTTT
clone_size: few; d_call: NA; v_call: TRBV3-1; j_call: TRBJ1-1; cdr3_aa: CASSHGGGGYSEAFF; cdr3_nt: TGTGCCAGCAGCCACGGCGGCGGGGGATACTCTGAAGCTTTCTTT
clone_size: few; d_call: NA; v_call: TRBV2; j_call: TRBJ1-2; cdr3_aa: CAGSDVNLWAIPYGYTF; cdr3_nt: TGTGCCGGCAGTGATGTAAATCTGTGGGCCATACCCTATGGCTACACCTTC